These 8 T cell receptor beta chains came from one sample sequenced in a study of cytomegalovirus exposure and HLA in healthy donors. The PCR was carried out with 60 Vbeta primers and 13 Jbeta primers. TCRdb keeps only in-frame clones here, not all; method: immunoSEQ multiplex PCR. The sample includes over 100,000 clones, approximately 70% seen only once; the top ten take around 8%. The sample was PBMCs. These receptors were obtained from a man in his forties in good health and CMV-seronegative.

CDR3 nucleotides: TGCGCCAGCAGCCAATCCGAATCGAGGGCAGGGGGCTGGAATGAGCAGTTCTTC. This translates into CASSQSESRAGGWNEQFF. This chain connects TRBV4-3 to TRBJ2-1; 8 positions agree with TRBD1. This CDR3 contains 18 residues. V lost 2 bases to trimming and J lost 7 bases; unmatched junction nucleotides: 16. CDR1 and CDR2 from the germline V gene are LGHNA and YSLEER.

The DNA for the CDR3 is TGTGCCCCTAACCAACCCCCTCCCCGCCTCCGTTCTCTCTACGAGCAGTACTTC. Its protein is CAPNQPPPRLRSLYEQYF. This sequence joins TRBV15 and TRBJ2-7; no definite D call. V lost 11 bases, J lost 3 bases, and 32 bases lay in between. Germline CDR1 is LNHNV and CDR2 is YYDKDF (reference sequence). The CDR3 is 18 amino acids.

This clone has more than one count but fewer than ten. The J gene is TRBJ2-7, the V gene TRBV5-1, with 9 bases lining up with TRBD1. CDR1 is SGHRS, CDR2 YFSETQ, per germline. V gave up 0 bases and J gave up 4 bases; unmatched junction bases: 8. This CDR3 has 16 residues. CDR3 sequence: CASSLVGLGTGYEQYF. The CDR3 coding sequence is TGCGCCAGCAGCTTGGTAGGCCTAGGGACAGGGTACGAGCAGTACTTC.

The chain links TRBV4-1 to TRBJ2-1, with TRBD1 matching 8 bases. Germline CDR1 reads MGHRA; CDR2 reads YSYEKL. This CDR3 region has 16 residues. The J segment lost 8 bases and the V segment lost 0 bases, leaving 9 bases of the junction unmatched. This CDR3 is CASSQDGTGRRDEQFF. CDR3 sequence (DNA): TGCGCCAGCAGCCAAGATGGGACAGGCCGAAGGGATGAGCAGTTCTTC.

The CDR3 here is CASGLDRALADTQYF. CDR3 DNA sequence: TGTGCTAGTGGTTTGGACAGGGCGTTGGCAGATACGCAGTATTTT. The chain couples TRBV12-5 to TRBJ2-3; D might be TRBD1 (6 bases). The CDR3 extends over 15 amino acids. Deletions cut 1 base from V and 4 bases from J, with 12 bases between. Germline lookup yields CDR1 LGHNT and CDR2 FRNRAP.

The chain is built from TRBV28 and TRBJ1-2; 7 positions match TRBD1. The CDR3 contains 15 residues. The junction had 12 bases not matched to a gene; V was cut back by 7 bases and J by 4 bases. Germline CDR1 is MDHEN and CDR2 is SYDVKM. CDR3 DNA sequence: TGTGCCAGCACCTCGGGACAGACCTACACCTATGGCTACACCTTC. It yields the protein CASTSGQTYTYGYTF.

This clone occurred a few times. This chain links TRBV19 with TRBJ1-1, with D unresolved. Deletions cut 3 bases from V and 3 bases from J, with 8 bases between. Germline lookup yields CDR1 LNHDA and CDR2 SQIVND (reference sequence). The CDR3 sequence is 13 residues long. CDR3 region: CASSIKGDTEAFF. The DNA of the CDR3 is TGTGCCAGTAGTATCAAGGGAGACACTGAAGCTTTCTTT. Full variable domain (remainder filled in from reference TRBV19 and TRBJ1-1): DGGITQSPKYLFRKEGQNVTLSCEQNLNHDAMYWYRQDPGQGLRLIYYSQIVNDFQKGDIAEGYSVSREKKESFPLTVTSAQKNPTAFYLCASSIKGDTEAFFGQGTRLTVV.

The gene calls are TRBV5-1 and TRBJ1-6, with a tentative D call TRBD1 (6 bases). CDR3 length: 17 amino acids. Deletions cut 3 bases from V and 0 bases from J, with 13 bases between. Looked up from germline, CDR1 is SGHRS and CDR2 is YFSETQ. The CDR3, as DNA: TGCGCCAGCAGCTCAGGGACAACCCGCTCCTATAATTCACCCCTCCACTTT. As protein: CASSSGTTRSYNSPLHF.